The source of this T cell receptor (beta chain) is a study of shared clonotypes between healthy human individuals. Whole-study results and caveats: Generally, naive subsets (rather than memory subsets) showed larger estimated richness.

The length of the CDR3 is 17 residues. TCRdb keeps only in-frame clones here, not all; method: immunoSEQ multiplex PCR. Altogether some 700,000 clones are present, about nine tenths being singletons, with the ten largest covering 34%. Regarding this clone: Its antigen is currently unknown.

The V gene is TRBV21-1, the J gene TRBJ2-5; the DNA was not compared with TRBD1, the D call given in the table. TRBV21-1 has pseudogene status. The receptor was derived from a young man in good health. Some clones in this sample may be carry-over from other donors' samples. The sample comprised memory CD8+ T cells from PBMCs. Specified subset: CD45RO+ cells pooled with CCR7-negative TemRA cells. CDR3 amino acids: CASSNRFARVPQETQYF. The DNA of the CDR3 is TGTGCCAGCAGCAACCGTTTCGCCAGGGTCCCCCAAGAGACCCAGTACTTC.